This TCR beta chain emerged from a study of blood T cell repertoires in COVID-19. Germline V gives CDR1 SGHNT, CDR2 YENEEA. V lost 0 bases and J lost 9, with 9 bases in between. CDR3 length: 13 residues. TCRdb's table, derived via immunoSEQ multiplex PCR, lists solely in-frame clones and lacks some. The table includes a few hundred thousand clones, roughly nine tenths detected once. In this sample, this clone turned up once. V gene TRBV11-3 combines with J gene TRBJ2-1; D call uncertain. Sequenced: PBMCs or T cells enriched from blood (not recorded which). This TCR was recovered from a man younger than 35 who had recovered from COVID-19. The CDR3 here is CASSLDRMSEQFF. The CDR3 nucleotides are TGTGCCAGCAGCTTAGATAGAATGAGTGAGCAGTTCTTC.